The 23 T cell receptor beta chains below all came from one sample that was sequenced in a study of molecular identifiers for immune sequencing clone quantification. MiXCR, applied by TCRdb to the PCR reads, yields one record per CDR3 protein. The table has 97,000 or so distinct CDR3 sequences, less than 35% seen once; the top ten hold roughly 9.7%. Sample: naive CD8+ T cells from blood, with Jurkat cell RNA spiked in. Noted subset: FACS-sorted CD8+CD4-CCR7+CD45RA+ naive T cells. The source of these receptors is a human donor in good health. Some libraries in this study had Jurkat cell RNA spiked in.

The sample holds one count of this clonotype. This chain links TRBV7-6 with TRBJ2-2; D is unclear. Germline-derived CDR1 and CDR2 are SGHVS and FNYEAQ. V lost 4 bases to trimming and J lost 5 bases, with 11 bases between them. The CDR3 runs 14 residues. The CDR3 spells CASSSPDVTGELFF. CDR3 in DNA: TGTGCCAGCAGCTCACCGGACGTAACCGGGGAGCTGTTTTTT.

This clonotype was found many times. V usage is TRBV28 and J usage is TRBJ2-3; D unclear. The CDR3 extends over 14 amino acids. Trimming pared 4 bases from V and 6 bases from J, leaving 14 bases between. The germline gives CDR1 MDHEN, CDR2 SYDVKM. The CDR3 nucleotides are TGTGCCAGCAGTTCGAGAATAGTTTTTGATACGCAGTATTTT. Translating gives CASSSRIVFDTQYF.

This clonotype came up many times. The chain uses TRBV2 and TRBJ1-5, with no clear D. This CDR3 has 14 residues. Germline CDR1 and CDR2: SNHLY and FYNNEI. V was shortened by 4 bases and J by 0 bases, with 7 bases between the two germline ends. The CDR3 here is CASSGQYSNQPQHF. Here the CDR3 DNA reads TGTGCCAGCAGTGGGCAGTATAGCAATCAGCCCCAGCATTTT.

This clonotype was observed a few times. V gene TRBV12-3 or TRBV12-4 combines with J gene TRBJ2-5; either TRBD1 or TRBD2 may fit D (5 bases each). This CDR3 is 14 amino acids long. With 6 bases removed from V and 2 bases from J, the gap between germline ends came to 13 bases. The CDR3 DNA sequence: TGTGCCAGCAGCCCCCGGGGCGGTCAAGAGACCCAGTACTTC. Protein product: CASSPRGGQETQYF.

Worth noting for this clonotype: Given the absence of the conserved phenylalanine or tryptophan at the CDR3 end, a read error is likely. The CDR3 coding sequence is TGTGCCAGCAGTGTCACTAGCGGGAGCATAGATACGCAGTATTTA. This encodes CASSVTSGSIDTQYL. V is TRBV6-4 and J is TRBJ2-3, with 11 bases that match TRBD2. The CDR3 has 15 residues. In germline, CDR1 is MRHNA, CDR2 SNTAGT.

The V and J genes are TRBV28 and TRBJ2-1, with D tentatively TRBD2 (5 bases). V was cut by 8 bases and J by 6 bases, with 14 bases left in between. The CDR3 contains 13 residues. CDR1 and CDR2 (germline): MDHEN, SYDVKM. In nucleotides, the CDR3 is TGTGCCAGCCTAGGACTCGTACCCAATGAGCAGTTCTTC. This sequence encodes CASLGLVPNEQFF.

As regards this clonotype: At one of its ends the junction is not consistent with the germline gene, which may arise from a read error. The chain uses TRBV9 and TRBJ2-2; D uncertain. The CDR3 covers 14 residues. The germline V gene has CDR1 SGDLS and CDR2 YYNGEE. In nucleotides, the CDR3 is TGTGTCAGCAAGTCTACCGCGAACACCGGGGAGCTGTTTTTT. It specifies CVSKSTANTGELFF.

This clonotype has ten or more counts. The rearrangement joins TRBV28 to TRBJ2-1; TRBD2 is a possible D gene (5 bases). V shed 5 bases and J shed 0 bases, with 11 bases lying between them. CDR3 length: 15 residues. Germline values: CDR1 MDHEN, CDR2 SYDVKM. CDR3 residues: CASSPDTSSYNEQFF. In DNA form, the CDR3 reads TGTGCCAGCAGTCCCGACACTAGCTCCTACAATGAGCAGTTCTTC.

To note about this clonotype: In this CDR3 the conserved last residue, phenylalanine or tryptophan, is missing, so a read error is likely. The V and J genes are TRBV12-3 or TRBV12-4 and TRBJ2-3; TRBD1 matches at 8 bases. CDR3 size: 15 residues. The ends lost 3 bases at V and 4 bases at J; junction bases unmatched: 6. CDR3 DNA: TGTGCCAGCAGTTTGAGGGCCAGGGGGCCAGATACGCAGTATCTT. This sequence encodes CASSLRARGPDTQYL.

The chain employs TRBV9 and TRBJ2-2; 10 bases line up with TRBD1. The germline V gene encodes CDR1 SGDLS and CDR2 YYNGEE. The CDR3 has 17 amino acids. V was clipped by 4 bases and J by 4 bases; unmatched bases: 10. The CDR3 nucleotides are TGTGCCAGCAGCCCAGGGACAGGGGCCTGGGGCACCGGGGAGCTGTTTTTT. It encodes CASSPGTGAWGTGELFF.

The V call is TRBV4-3, the J call TRBJ2-3; 7 nucleotides align to TRBD1. The CDR3 covers 16 residues. Per the germline V gene, CDR1 is LGHNA and CDR2 is YSLEER. The junction had 10 bases not matched to a gene; V was cut back by 5 bases and J by 2 bases. The CDR3 DNA follows: TGCGCCAGCAGCTCCCGGGACAGAACTTTCACAGATACGCAGTATTTT. The encoded protein is CASSSRDRTFTDTQYF.

The CDR3 DNA reads as TGTGCCAGTAGTCTCGGACTAGGAACCTCGAATGAGCAGTTCTTC. This translates into CASSLGLGTSNEQFF. This sequence joins TRBV19 and TRBJ2-1; TRBD2 matches 7 bases. The CDR3 extends over 15 amino acids. Unmatched junction bases numbered 11, after V lost 5 bases and J lost 7 bases. Germline CDR1 and CDR2: LNHDA and SQIVND (reference sequence).

Note on this clonotype: The CDR3 does not end in the conserved phenylalanine or tryptophan, so this is likely a read error. V gene TRBV4-2 combines with J gene TRBJ2-7, with a possible D match to TRBD1 (5 bases). This CDR3 region has 14 residues. Germline V lookup: CDR1 LGHNA, CDR2 YNFKEQ. V shed 3 bases and J shed 5 bases, with 14 bases lying between them. The CDR3 bases are TGTGCCAGCAGCCACATCGGGTTCAGGGACGAGCAGTACATC. Protein sequence: CASSHIGFRDEQYI.

This clonotype was seen only once. Sequence at one end of the junction differs from germline and may be a read error. This sequence joins TRBV9 and TRBJ2-7, with D perhaps matching TRBD1 (5 bases). The CDR3 covers 14 residues. Germline V gene lookup returns CDR1 SGDLS and CDR2 YYNGEE. The CDR3 here is CASSIDPSGYEQDF. CDR3 in DNA: TGTGCCAGCAGTATCGATCCGTCAGGGTACGAGCAGGACTTC.

As concerns this clonotype: This may come from a read error, since a much larger clone is one base off. The rearrangement joins TRBV28 to TRBJ1-4; TRBD1 is a possible D gene (6 bases). The CDR3 is made up of 14 amino acids. Germline loops: CDR1 MDHEN, CDR2 SYDVKM. V was pared by 7 bases and J by 5 bases, with 14 bases between. The CDR3 protein is CASTMAGANEKLFF. Written as DNA, the CDR3 is TGTGCCAGCACCATGGCGGGGGCCAATGAAAAACTGTTTTTT.

The rearrangement links TRBV9 to TRBJ1-1; no firm D call. The CDR3 covers 14 residues. Looked up from germline, CDR1 is SGDLS and CDR2 is YYNGEE. The V end lost 5 bases, the J end lost 2 bases, and 13 bases lay between the germline ends. The CDR3 reads CASSPPDANTEAFF. For the CDR3, the DNA is TGTGCCAGCAGTCCGCCGGACGCCAACACTGAAGCTTTCTTT.

The chain uses TRBV7-2 and TRBJ2-7; D gene uncertain. Trimming removed 5 bases at V and 0 bases at J, with 14 bases between. The V gene's germline CDR1 is SGHTA and CDR2 FQGNSA. The CDR3 runs 15 residues. The CDR3 loop reads CASSPPGSYSYEQYF. The CDR3 DNA reads as TGTGCCAGCAGCCCTCCGGGTTCTTACTCCTACGAGCAGTACTTC.

The table lists this clonotype with a few counts. The chain carries TRBV24-1 and TRBJ2-7; maybe TRBD1 (5 bases). Germline V gives CDR1 KGHDR, CDR2 SFDVKD. The CDR3 spans 16 residues. V lost 4 bases to trimming and J lost 2 bases, with 17 bases between them. DNA of the CDR3: TGTGCCACCAGTGACCCCGCGTCGACAGCTCCCTACGAGCAGTACTTC. This codes for CATSDPASTAPYEQYF.

Details on this clonotype: The CDR3 ends on some other residue instead of the conserved phenylalanine or tryptophan, so this is likely a read error. The chain's CDR3 is CASSVGGREQFL. In nucleotides, the CDR3 is TGTGCCAGCAGCGTAGGGGGTAGGGAGCAGTTCCTC. This sequence joins TRBV9 and TRBJ2-1; unclear D gene. The V gene's germline CDR1 is SGDLS and CDR2 YYNGEE. This CDR3 spans 12 amino acids. Trimming took 0 bases from V and 10 from J, leaving 8 bases between them.

In this sample, this clonotype turned up a few times. The junction departs from the called germline gene at one end, perhaps through a read error. The chain recombines TRBV6-6 with TRBJ2-5, with unresolved D. The CDR3 has 11 amino acids. Per the germline V gene, CDR1 is MNHNY and CDR2 is SVGAGI (reference sequence). The CDR3 nucleotides are TGTGCCAGCCACTCCCGAGAGGCCCAGTACTTC. Its protein product is CASHSREAQYF.

J is TRBJ2-4 and V is TRBV27; D is ambiguous. Germline-derived CDR1 and CDR2 are MNHEY and SMNVEV (reference sequence). The CDR3 runs 14 residues. V was trimmed by 7 bases and J by 9 bases, leaving 19 bases between them. In DNA form, the CDR3 reads TGTGCCAGCACATCATATGTCGGTTGCGGCATTCAGTACTTC. This codes for CASTSYVGCGIQYF.

The sample holds a few counts of this clonotype. The chain combines TRBV9 with TRBJ2-5, with D maybe TRBD1 (6 bases). Germline loops: CDR1 SGDLS, CDR2 YYNGEE. CDR3 length: 16 residues. V gave up 7 bases and J gave up 2 bases, with 21 bases separating them. The CDR3 reads CASGATGYARQETQYF. CDR3 sequence (DNA): TGTGCCAGCGGCGCCACAGGGTACGCGAGGCAAGAGACCCAGTACTTC. Filled out from reference TRBV9 and TRBJ2-5, the complete variable domain reads DSGVTQTPKHLITATGQRVTLRCSPRSGDLSVYWYQQSLDQGLQFLIQYYNGEERAKGNILERFSAQQFPDLHSELNLSSLELGDSALYFCASGATGYARQETQYFGPGTRLLVL.

This clonotype was counted many times. The V gene is TRBV28, the J gene TRBJ2-7; possibly TRBD1 or TRBD2 for D (5 bases each). Trimming left V 1 base short and J 2 bases short, with 15 bases between. Germline-derived CDR1 and CDR2 are MDHEN and SYDVKM. This CDR3 comprises 16 residues. CDR3 bases: TGTGCCAGCAGTTTATCCCGCCTTGGGGGAGCCTACGAGCAGTACTTC. It is translated as CASSLSRLGGAYEQYF.